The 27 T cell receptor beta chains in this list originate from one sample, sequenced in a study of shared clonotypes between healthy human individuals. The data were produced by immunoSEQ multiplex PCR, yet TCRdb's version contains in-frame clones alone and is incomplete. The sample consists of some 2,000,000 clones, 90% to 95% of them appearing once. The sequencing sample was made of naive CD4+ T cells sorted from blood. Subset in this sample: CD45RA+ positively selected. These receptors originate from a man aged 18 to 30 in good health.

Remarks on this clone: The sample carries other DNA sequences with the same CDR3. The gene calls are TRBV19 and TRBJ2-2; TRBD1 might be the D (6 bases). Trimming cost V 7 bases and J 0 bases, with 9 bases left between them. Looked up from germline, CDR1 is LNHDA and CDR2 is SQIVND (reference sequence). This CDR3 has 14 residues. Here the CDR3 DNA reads TGTGCCAGTATACGGACAGCGAACACCGGGGAGCTGTTTTTT. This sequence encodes CASIRTANTGELFF.

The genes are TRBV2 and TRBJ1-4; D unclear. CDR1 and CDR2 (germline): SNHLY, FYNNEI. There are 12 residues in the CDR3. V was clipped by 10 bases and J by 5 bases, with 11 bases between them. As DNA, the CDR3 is TGTGCCACTACCCCGACGAATGAAAAACTGTTTTTT. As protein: CATTPTNEKLFF.

As DNA, the CDR3 is TGTGCCACCGTCTCCTCAACCGACACCTACGAGCAGTACTTC. Its translation: CATVSSTDTYEQYF. V usage is TRBV28 and J usage is TRBJ2-7; D is unclear. The CDR3 is made up of 14 amino acids. Trimming stripped 10 bases from V and 2 bases from J, with 18 bases between. Germline CDR1 reads MDHEN; CDR2 reads SYDVKM.

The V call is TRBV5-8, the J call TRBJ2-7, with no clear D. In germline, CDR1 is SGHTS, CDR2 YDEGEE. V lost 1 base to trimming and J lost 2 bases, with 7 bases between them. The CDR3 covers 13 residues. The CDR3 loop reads CASSLWSAYEQYF. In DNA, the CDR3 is TGTGCCAGCAGCTTGTGGAGCGCCTACGAGCAGTACTTC.

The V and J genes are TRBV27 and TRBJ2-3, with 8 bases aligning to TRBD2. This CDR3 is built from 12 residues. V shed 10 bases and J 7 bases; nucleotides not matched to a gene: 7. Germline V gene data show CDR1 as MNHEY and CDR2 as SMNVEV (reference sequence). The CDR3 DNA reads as TGTGCCACCAGCGGGAGTGGCCATACGCAGTATTTT. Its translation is CATSGSGHTQYF.

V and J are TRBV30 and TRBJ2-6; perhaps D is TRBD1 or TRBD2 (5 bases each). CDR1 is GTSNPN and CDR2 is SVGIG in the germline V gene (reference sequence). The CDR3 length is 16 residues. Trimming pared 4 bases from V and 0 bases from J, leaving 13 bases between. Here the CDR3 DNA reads TGTGCCTGGAACCAGGTTGGGGGCTCTGGGGCCAACGTCCTGACTTTC. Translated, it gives CAWNQVGGSGANVLTF.

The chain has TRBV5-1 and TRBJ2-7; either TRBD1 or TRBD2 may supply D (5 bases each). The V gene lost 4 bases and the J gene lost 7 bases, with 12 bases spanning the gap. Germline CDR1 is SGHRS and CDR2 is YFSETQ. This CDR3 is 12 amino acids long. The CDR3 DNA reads TGCGCCAGCAGCGGGGACGCTCAGGAGCAGTACTTC. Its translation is CASSGDAQEQYF.

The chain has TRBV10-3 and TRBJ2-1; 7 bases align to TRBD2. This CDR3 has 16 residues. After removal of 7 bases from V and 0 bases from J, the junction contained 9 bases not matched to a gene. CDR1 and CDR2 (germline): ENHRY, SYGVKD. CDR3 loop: CAITPQAGISYNEQFF. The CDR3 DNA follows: TGTGCCATCACCCCGCAAGCGGGGATCTCCTACAATGAGCAGTTCTTC.

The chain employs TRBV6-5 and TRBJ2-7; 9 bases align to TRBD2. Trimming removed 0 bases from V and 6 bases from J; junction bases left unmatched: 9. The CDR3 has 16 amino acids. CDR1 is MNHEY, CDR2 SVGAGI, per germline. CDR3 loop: CASSYSGASGTREQYF. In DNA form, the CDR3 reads TGTGCCAGCAGTTACTCGGGGGCTAGCGGGACCCGCGAGCAGTACTTC.

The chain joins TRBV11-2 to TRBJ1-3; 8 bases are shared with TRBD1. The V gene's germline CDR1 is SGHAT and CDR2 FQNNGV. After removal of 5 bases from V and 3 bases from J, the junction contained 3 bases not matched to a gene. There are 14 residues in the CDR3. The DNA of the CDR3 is TGTGCCAGCAGCCCGACAGGGGTTGGAAACACCATATATTTT. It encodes CASSPTGVGNTIYF.

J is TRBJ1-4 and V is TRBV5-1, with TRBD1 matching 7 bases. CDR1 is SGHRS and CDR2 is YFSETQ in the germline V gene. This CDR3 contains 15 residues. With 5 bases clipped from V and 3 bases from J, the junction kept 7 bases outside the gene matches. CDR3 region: CASRSQGQPNEKLFF. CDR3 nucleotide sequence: TGCGCCAGCAGGTCTCAGGGACAGCCTAATGAAAAACTGTTTTTT.

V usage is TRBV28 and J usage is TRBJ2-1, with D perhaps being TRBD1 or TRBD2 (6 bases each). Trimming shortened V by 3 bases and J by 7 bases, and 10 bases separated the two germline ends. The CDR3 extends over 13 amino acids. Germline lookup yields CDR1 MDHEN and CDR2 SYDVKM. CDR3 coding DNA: TGTGCCAGCAGTTTGGAGGGGGTAAATGAGCAGTTCTTC. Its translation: CASSLEGVNEQFF. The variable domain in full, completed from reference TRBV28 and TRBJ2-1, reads DVKVTQSSRYLVKRTGEKVFLECVQDMDHENMFWYRQDPGLGLRLIYFSYDVKMKEKGDIPEGYSVSREKKERFSLILESASTNQTSMYLCASSLEGVNEQFFGPGTRLTVL.

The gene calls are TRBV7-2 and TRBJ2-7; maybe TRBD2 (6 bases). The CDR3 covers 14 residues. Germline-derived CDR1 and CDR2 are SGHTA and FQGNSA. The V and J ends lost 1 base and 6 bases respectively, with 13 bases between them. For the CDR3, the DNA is TGTGCCAGCAGCTTAGGGAGGGCCCTCTCCGAGCAGTACTTC. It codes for CASSLGRALSEQYF.

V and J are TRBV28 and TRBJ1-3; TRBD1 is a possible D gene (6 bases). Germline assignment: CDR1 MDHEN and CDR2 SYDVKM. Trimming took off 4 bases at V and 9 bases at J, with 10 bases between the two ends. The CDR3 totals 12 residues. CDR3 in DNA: TGTGCCAGCAGTTCCCCACAGGGCACCATATATTTT. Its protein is CASSSPQGTIYF.

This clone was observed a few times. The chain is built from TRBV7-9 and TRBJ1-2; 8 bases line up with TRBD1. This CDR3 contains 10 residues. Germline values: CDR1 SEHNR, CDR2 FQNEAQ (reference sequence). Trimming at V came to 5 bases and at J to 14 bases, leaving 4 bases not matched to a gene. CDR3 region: CASSPDRATF. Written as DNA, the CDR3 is TGTGCCAGCAGCCCGGACAGGGCTACCTTC.

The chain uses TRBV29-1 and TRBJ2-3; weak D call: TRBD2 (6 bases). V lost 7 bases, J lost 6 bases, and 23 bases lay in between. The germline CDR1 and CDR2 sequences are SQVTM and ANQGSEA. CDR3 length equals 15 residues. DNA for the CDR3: TGCAGCGGCAAAAGGGACTCCTTAGGGGCCGATACGCAGTATTTT. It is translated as CSGKRDSLGADTQYF.

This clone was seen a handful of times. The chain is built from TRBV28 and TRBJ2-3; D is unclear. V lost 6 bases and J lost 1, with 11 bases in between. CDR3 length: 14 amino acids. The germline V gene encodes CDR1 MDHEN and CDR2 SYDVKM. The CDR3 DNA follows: TGTGCCAGCAGGGGATACGTGGGCACAGATACGCAGTATTTT. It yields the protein CASRGYVGTDTQYF.

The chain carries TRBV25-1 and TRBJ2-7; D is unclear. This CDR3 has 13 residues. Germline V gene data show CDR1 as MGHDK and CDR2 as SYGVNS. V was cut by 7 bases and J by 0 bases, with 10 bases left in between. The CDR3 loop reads CASMSASSYEQYF. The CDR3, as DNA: TGTGCCAGCATGTCGGCTAGCTCCTACGAGCAGTACTTC.

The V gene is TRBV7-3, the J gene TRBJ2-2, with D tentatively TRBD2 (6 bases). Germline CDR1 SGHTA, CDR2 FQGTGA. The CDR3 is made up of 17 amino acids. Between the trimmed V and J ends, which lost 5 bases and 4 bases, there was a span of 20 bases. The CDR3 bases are TGTGCCAGCAGCGCAGGACTAACCCTTATTTCCACCGGGGAGCTGTTTTTT. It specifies CASSAGLTLISTGELFF.

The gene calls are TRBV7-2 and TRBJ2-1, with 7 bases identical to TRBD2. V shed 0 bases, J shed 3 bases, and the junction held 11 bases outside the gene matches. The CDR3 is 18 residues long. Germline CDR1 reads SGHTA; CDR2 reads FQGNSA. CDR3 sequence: CASSLASTMWGGYNEQFF. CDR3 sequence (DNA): TGTGCCAGCAGCTTAGCGTCTACTATGTGGGGGGGCTACAATGAGCAGTTCTTC.

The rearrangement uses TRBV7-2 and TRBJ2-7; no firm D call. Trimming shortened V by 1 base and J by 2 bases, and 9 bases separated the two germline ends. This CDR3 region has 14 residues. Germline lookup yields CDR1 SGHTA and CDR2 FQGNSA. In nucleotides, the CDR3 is TGTGCCAGCAGCTTAGTTAACAGCGCCTACGAGCAGTACTTC. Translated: CASSLVNSAYEQYF.

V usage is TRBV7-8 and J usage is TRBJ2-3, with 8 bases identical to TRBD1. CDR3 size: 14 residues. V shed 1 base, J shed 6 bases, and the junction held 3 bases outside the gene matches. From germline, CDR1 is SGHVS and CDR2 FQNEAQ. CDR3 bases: TGTGCCAGCAGCTTAGAAGCAGGGGGCGATACGCAGTATTTT. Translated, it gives CASSLEAGGDTQYF.

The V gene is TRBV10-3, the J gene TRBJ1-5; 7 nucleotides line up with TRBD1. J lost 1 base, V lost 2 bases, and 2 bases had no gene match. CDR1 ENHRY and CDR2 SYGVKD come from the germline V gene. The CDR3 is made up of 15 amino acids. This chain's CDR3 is CAISEGGQSNQPQHF. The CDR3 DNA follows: TGTGCCATCAGTGAGGGGGGACAGAGCAATCAGCCCCAGCATTTT.

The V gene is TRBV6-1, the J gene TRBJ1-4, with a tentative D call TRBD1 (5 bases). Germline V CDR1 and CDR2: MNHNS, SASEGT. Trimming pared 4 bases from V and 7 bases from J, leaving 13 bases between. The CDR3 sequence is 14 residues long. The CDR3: CASSAPGASEKLFF. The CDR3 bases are TGTGCCAGCAGTGCCCCCGGGGCGAGTGAAAAACTGTTTTTT.

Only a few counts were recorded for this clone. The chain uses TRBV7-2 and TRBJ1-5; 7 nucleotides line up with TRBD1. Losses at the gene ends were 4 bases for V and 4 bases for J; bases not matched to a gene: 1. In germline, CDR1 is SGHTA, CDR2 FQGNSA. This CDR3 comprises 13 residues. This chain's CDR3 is CASSWGQNQPQHF. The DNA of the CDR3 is TGTGCCAGCAGCTGGGGACAGAATCAGCCCCAGCATTTT.

Here the CDR3 reads CAISEEWEQPQHF. CDR3 DNA sequence: TGTGCCATCAGTGAGGAGTGGGAACAGCCCCAGCATTTT. The chain joins TRBV10-3 to TRBJ1-5; D is unresolved. The length of the CDR3 is 13 residues. The V end was cut by 2 bases, the J end by 7 bases, with 9 bases between. CDR1 is ENHRY, CDR2 SYGVKD, per germline.

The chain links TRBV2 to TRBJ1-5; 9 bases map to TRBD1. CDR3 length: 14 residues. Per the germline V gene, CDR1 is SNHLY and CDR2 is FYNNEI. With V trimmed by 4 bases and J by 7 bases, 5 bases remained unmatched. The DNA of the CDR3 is TGTGCCAGCAGTGCGGGGACAGGGCGACAGCCCCAGCATTTT. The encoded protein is CASSAGTGRQPQHF.